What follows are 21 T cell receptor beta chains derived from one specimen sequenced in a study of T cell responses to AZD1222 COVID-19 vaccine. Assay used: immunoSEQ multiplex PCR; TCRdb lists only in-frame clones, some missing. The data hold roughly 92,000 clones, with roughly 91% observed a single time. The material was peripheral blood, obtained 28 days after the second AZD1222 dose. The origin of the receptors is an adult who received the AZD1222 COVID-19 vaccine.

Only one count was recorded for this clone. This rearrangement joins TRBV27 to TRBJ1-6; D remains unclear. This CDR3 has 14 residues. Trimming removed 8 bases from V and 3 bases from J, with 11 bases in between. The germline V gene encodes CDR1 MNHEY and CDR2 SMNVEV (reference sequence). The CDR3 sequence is CASCPVGYNSPLHF. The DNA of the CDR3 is TGTGCCAGCTGCCCGGTCGGCTATAATTCACCCCTCCACTTT.

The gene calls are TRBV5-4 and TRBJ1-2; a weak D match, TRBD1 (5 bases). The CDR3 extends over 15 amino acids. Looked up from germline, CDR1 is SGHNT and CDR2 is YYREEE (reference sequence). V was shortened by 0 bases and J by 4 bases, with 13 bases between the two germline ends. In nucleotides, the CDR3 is TGTGCCAGCAGCTTGGCTCTAGGGGTAACCTATGGCTACACCTTC. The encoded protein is CASSLALGVTYGYTF. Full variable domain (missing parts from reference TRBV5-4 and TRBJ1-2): ETGVTQSPTHLIKTRGQQVTLRCSSQSGHNTVSWYQQALGQGPQFIFQYYREEENGRGNFPPRFSGLQFPNYSSELNVNALELDDSALYLCASSLALGVTYGYTFGSGTRLTVV.

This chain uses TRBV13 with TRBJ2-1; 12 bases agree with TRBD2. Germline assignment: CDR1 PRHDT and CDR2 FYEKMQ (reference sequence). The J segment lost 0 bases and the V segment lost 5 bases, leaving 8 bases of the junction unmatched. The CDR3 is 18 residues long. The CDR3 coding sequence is TGTGCCAGCAGCCCCGGACTAGCGGGGCAGAGCTCCTACAATGAGCAGTTCTTC. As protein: CASSPGLAGQSSYNEQFF. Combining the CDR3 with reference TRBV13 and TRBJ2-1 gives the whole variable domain AAGVIQSPRHLIKEKRETATLKCYPIPRHDTVYWYQQGPGQDPQFLISFYEKMQSDKGSIPDRFSAQQFSDYHSELNMSSLELGDSALYFCASSPGLAGQSSYNEQFFGPGTRLTVL.

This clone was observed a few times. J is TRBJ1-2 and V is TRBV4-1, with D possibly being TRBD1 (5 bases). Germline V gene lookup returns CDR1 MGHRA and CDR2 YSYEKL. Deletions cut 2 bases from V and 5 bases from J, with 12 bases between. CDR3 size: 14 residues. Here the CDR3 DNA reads TGCGCCAGCAGCCAACCGGACGGGGGATATGGCTACACCTTC. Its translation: CASSQPDGGYGYTF.

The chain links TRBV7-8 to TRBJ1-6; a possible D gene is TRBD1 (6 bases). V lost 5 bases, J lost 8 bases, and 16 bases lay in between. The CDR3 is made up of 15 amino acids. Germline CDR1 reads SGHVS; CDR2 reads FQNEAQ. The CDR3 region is CASSQVRPGDSPLHF. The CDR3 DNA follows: TGTGCCAGCAGCCAGGTCAGGCCAGGGGATTCACCCCTCCACTTT. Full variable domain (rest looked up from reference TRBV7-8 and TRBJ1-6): GAGVSQSPRYKVAKRGQDVALRCDPISGHVSLFWYQQALGQGPEFLTYFQNEAQLDKSGLPSDRFFAERPEGSVSTLKIQRTQQEDSAVYLCASSQVRPGDSPLHFGNGTRLTVT.

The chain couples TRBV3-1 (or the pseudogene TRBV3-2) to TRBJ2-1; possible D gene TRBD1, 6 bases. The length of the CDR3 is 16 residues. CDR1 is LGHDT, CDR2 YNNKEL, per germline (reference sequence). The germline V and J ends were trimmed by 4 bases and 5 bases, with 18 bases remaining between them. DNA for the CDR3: TGTGCCAGCAGCCCCCCTTTGGGGGCCGGTAACAATGAGCAGTTCTTC. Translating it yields CASSPPLGAGNNEQFF.

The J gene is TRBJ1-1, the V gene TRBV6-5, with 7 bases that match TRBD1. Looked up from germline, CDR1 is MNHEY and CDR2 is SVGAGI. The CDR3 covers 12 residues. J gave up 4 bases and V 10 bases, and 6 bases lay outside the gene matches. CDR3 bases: TGTGCCACTCTGACAGGGTTCACTGAAGCTTTCTTT. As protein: CATLTGFTEAFF.

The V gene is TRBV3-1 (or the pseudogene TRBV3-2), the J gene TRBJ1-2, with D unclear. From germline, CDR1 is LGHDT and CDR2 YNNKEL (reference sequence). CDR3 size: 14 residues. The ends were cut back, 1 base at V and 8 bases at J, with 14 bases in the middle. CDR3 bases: TGTGCCAGCAGCCAAGGTCAAGGCCCCGGGGGCTACACCTTC. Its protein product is CASSQGQGPGGYTF.

CDR3 residues: CASSPRLAGEQFF. CDR3 DNA sequence: TGTGCCAGCAGCCCCCGACTAGCGGGAGAGCAGTTCTTC. The chain links TRBV11-2 to TRBJ2-1; TRBD2 matches at 11 bases. CDR3 length equals 13 residues. Germline CDR1 reads SGHAT; CDR2 reads FQNNGV. Unmatched junction bases numbered 4, after V lost 5 bases and J lost 10 bases.

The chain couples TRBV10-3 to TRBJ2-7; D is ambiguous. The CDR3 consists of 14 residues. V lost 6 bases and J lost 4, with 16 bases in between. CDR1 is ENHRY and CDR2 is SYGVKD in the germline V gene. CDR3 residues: CAIRQAALGYEQYF. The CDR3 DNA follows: TGTGCCATCAGGCAGGCTGCGCTGGGTTACGAGCAGTACTTC.

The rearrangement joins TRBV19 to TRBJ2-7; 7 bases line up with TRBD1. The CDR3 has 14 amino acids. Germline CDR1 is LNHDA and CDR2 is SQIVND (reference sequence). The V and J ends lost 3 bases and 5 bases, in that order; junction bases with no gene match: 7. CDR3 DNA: TGTGCCAGTAGTATGACAGGGATTTTCGACGAGCAGTACTTC. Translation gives CASSMTGIFDEQYF.

The CDR3 reads CASSQDSGGGTEAFF. CDR3 nucleotide sequence: TGTGCCAGCAGCCAAGATTCCGGGGGTGGCACTGAAGCTTTCTTT. The chain is built from TRBV3-1 (or the pseudogene TRBV3-2) and TRBJ1-1, with D perhaps matching TRBD1 (5 bases). CDR1 and CDR2 (germline): LGHDT, YNNKEL (reference sequence). Trimming pared 0 bases from V and 4 bases from J, leaving 12 bases between. The CDR3 extends over 15 amino acids.

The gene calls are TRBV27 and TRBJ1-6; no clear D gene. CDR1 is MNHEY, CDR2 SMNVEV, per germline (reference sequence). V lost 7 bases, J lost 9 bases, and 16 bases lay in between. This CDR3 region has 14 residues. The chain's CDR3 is CASTTRRYSSPLHF. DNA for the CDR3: TGTGCCAGCACCACCCGACGTTACAGTTCACCCCTCCACTTT.

Here the CDR3 reads CASSQDGGAGETQYF. As DNA, the CDR3 is TGTGCCAGCAGCCAAGACGGGGGGGCGGGAGAGACCCAGTACTTC. The rearrangement uses TRBV3-1 (or the pseudogene TRBV3-2) and TRBJ2-5, with 8 bases matching TRBD2. Germline CDR1 and CDR2: LGHDT and YNNKEL (reference sequence). The ends lost 0 bases at V and 4 bases at J; junction bases unmatched: 4. The CDR3 runs 15 residues.

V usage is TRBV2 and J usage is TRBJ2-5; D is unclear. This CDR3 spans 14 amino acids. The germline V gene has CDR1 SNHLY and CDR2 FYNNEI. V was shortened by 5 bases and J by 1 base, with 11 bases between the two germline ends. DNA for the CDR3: TGTGCCAGCAGTTCGGTCTCTGTCCAAGAGACCCAGTACTTC. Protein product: CASSSVSVQETQYF.

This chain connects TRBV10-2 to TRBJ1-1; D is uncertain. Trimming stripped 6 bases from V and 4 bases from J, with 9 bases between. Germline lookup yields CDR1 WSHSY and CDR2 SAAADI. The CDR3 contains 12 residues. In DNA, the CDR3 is TGCGCCAGCAGGGGGAGGGTCACTGAAGCTTTCTTT. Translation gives CASRGRVTEAFF.

The DNA for the CDR3 is TGTGCCAGCAGTTACTCATTGTCTAGTGCCGGGGCCAACGTCCTGACTTTC. Translated: CASSYSLSSAGANVLTF. The chain employs TRBV6-2 or TRBV6-3 and TRBJ2-6; D is undetermined. This CDR3 region has 17 residues. Germline V CDR1 and CDR2: MNHEY, SVGEGT. Between the trimmed V and J ends, which lost 0 bases and 4 bases, there was a span of 13 bases.

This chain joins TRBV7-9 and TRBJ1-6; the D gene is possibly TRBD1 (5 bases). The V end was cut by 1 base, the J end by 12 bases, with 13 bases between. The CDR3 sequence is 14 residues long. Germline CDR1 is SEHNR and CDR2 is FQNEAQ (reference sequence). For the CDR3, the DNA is TGTGCCAGCAGCTTAGGGGACGGACTTCGACCCCTCCACTTT. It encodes CASSLGDGLRPLHF.

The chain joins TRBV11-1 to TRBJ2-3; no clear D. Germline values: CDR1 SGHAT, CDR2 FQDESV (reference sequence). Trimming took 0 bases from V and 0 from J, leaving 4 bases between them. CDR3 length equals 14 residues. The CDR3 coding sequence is TGTGCCAGCAGCTTAGCGATCAGCACAGATACGCAGTATTTT. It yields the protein CASSLAISTDTQYF.

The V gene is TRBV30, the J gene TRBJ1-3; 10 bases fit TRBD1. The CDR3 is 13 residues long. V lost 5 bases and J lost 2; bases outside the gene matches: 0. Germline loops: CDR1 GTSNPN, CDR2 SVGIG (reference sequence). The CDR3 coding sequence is TGTGCCTGGGGGACAGGGGCTGGAAACACCATATATTTT. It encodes CAWGTGAGNTIYF. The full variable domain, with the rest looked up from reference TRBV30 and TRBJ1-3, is SQTIHQWPATLVQPVGSPLSLECTVEGTSNPNLYWYRQAAGRGLQLLFYSVGIGQISSEVPQNLSASRPQDRQFILSSKKLLLSDSGFYLCAWGTGAGNTIYFGEGSWLTVV.

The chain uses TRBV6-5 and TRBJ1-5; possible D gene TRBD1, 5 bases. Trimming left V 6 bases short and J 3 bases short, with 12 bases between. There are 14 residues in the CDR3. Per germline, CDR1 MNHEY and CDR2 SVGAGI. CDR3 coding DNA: TGTGCCAGCAGACAGGCCGAAAACAATCAGCCCCAGCATTTT. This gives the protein CASRQAENNQPQHF.